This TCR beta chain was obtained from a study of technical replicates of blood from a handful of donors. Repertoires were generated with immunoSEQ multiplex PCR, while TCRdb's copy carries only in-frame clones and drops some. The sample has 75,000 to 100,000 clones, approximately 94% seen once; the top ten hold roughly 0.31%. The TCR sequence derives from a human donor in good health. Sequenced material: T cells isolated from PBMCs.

The CDR3 DNA reads as TGCGCCAGCACGGCTAGCTTCCATGAGCAGTTCTTC. Amino acids: CASTASFHEQFF. The chain couples TRBV5-1 to TRBJ2-1, with a weak D call TRBD2 (5 bases). Per the germline V gene, CDR1 is SGHRS and CDR2 is YFSETQ. The CDR3 consists of 12 residues. Trimming shortened V by 6 bases and J by 8 bases, and 12 bases separated the two germline ends.